This TCR beta chain was obtained from a study of blood T cell repertoires in COVID-19. Measured with immunoSEQ multiplex PCR; TCRdb has only the in-frame clones, and not every one. Of fewer than 450,000 clones in the sample, more than 70% are singletons; the top ten hold around 13%. Germline V gene sequence: CDR1 MDHEN, CDR2 SYDVKM. Losses at the gene ends were 6 bases for V and 1 base for J; bases not matched to a gene: 11. This CDR3 is built from 16 residues. Seattle cases were enrolled at active infection and followed longitudinally. The sequence came from a woman between 45 and 65 years old with COVID-19, enrolled during active disease. The sequencing sample was made of peripheral blood. This chain connects TRBV28 to TRBJ1-2, with TRBD1 matching over 7 bases. CDR3 nucleotides: TGTGCCAGCAGCCCCTCACAGGGGAAACATAACTATGGCTACACCTTC. This encodes CASSPSQGKHNYGYTF.